The 5 T cell receptor beta chains below all came from one sample that was sequenced in a study of T-cell memory formation after mild COVID-19. Via MiXCR, TCRdb re-called the 5' RACE reads, giving one row per CDR3 protein. Here the sample spans under 600,000 distinct CDR3 sequences, less than 25% being singletons. Sequences were obtained from PBMCs or a T cell subset sorted from them (not recorded which). Receptor source: an adult woman who had mild COVID-19 (a few samples of this study predate the infection). Cell type and time point are not known.

Many counts were recorded for this clonotype. CDR3 nucleotides: TGTGCCACCAGTGATCAGGACAGGGGCAGCTACAATGAGCAGTTCTTC. Its translation: CATSDQDRGSYNEQFF. The rearrangement joins TRBV24-1 to TRBJ2-1, with 9 bases that match TRBD1. Per the germline V gene, CDR1 is KGHDR and CDR2 is SFDVKD. V shed 3 bases and J 3 bases; nucleotides not matched to a gene: 5. The CDR3 totals 16 residues.

This chain connects TRBV7-7 to TRBJ2-3, with 11 bases identical to TRBD2. This CDR3 comprises 17 residues. With 5 bases clipped from V and 5 bases from J, the junction kept 12 bases outside the gene matches. CDR1 and CDR2 (germline): SSHAT, FNYEAQ (reference sequence). The CDR3 sequence: CASSAGKSSGGGDTQYF. The CDR3 DNA is TGTGCCAGCAGCGCCGGCAAGAGTAGCGGGGGGGGAGATACGCAGTATTTT.

This clonotype has a handful of counts. The chain has TRBV6-5 and TRBJ2-2; 12 bases map to TRBD2. This CDR3 comprises 16 residues. The J segment lost 3 bases and the V segment lost 6 bases, leaving 5 bases of the junction unmatched. Germline V CDR1 and CDR2: MNHEY, SVGAGI. The CDR3 DNA sequence: TGTGCCAGCAGAGCTAGCGGGAGGGCCGACACCGGGGAGCTGTTTTTT. The encoded protein is CASRASGRADTGELFF.

This clonotype was detected only a few times. The chain has TRBV7-2 and TRBJ1-4; 9 bases align to TRBD1. The CDR3 extends over 14 amino acids. The junction had 6 bases not matched to a gene; V was cut back by 5 bases and J by 8 bases. Per the germline V gene, CDR1 is SGHTA and CDR2 is FQGNSA. The CDR3 nucleotides read TGTGCCAGCAGCCAGGACAGGGGCAGCGAAAAACTGTTTTTT. This codes for CASSQDRGSEKLFF.

This chain uses TRBV18 with TRBJ1-1, with unresolved D. V lost 1 base, J lost 1 base, and 19 bases lay in between. The V gene's germline CDR1 is KGHSH and CDR2 LQKENI. The CDR3 has 18 residues. The CDR3 nucleotides read TGTGCCAGCTCACCACTGGGGATTAAGGGTAGGTCGAACACTGAAGCTTTCTTT. Its protein product is CASSPLGIKGRSNTEAFF.